One T cell receptor (beta chain) is described in this entry. Antigen unknown. These data are taken from a study of T cells in lung cancer brain metastases. General study findings and limits: Most clones were lesion-specific, with limited overlap between paired lesions (Morisita around 0.25).

V dropped 1 base and J dropped 3 bases, with 4 bases sitting between them. The V gene's germline CDR1 is DFQATT and CDR2 SNEGSKA (reference sequence). There are 11 residues in the CDR3. Each sample used 2.24–4.92 ug genomic DNA, matched between paired samples. Measured with immunoSEQ multiplex PCR; TCRdb has only the in-frame clones, and not every one. The data contain about 5,000 clones, 70% to 90% of them singletons. Sequenced: tumor tissue from the primary lung tumor. The TCR comes from a man in his fifties with non-small cell lung cancer. This rearrangement joins TRBV20-1 to TRBJ2-7; D is unresolved. The CDR3, as DNA: TGCAGTGCTAGAGTAGTCTACGAGCAGTACTTC. It codes for CSARVVYEQYF.